Below are 24 T cell receptor beta chains sequenced from a single sample in a study of untreated major depressive disorder. The assay was immunoSEQ multiplex PCR, and TCRdb's table has in-frame clones only and misses some. The top ten hold about 0.52% of the sample, which has 20,000 to 25,000 clones, nearly 90% seen once. The sequencing sample was made of CD4+ T cells from PBMCs. The origin of the receptors is a woman aged 40 to 49 in good health.

The chain recombines TRBV7-7 with TRBJ2-5, with D possibly matching TRBD2 (6 bases). CDR3 length equals 16 residues. In germline, CDR1 is SSHAT, CDR2 FNYEAQ (reference sequence). V lost 6 bases and J lost 4, with 21 bases in between. The CDR3, as DNA: TGTGCCAGCAGACGCGGGGCCAACGCTCTGGGAGAGACCCAGTACTTC. Protein sequence: CASRRGANALGETQYF.

This rearrangement joins TRBV28 to TRBJ2-5; D is unresolved. The CDR3 spans 14 residues. Trimming cost V 4 bases and J 10 bases, with 19 bases left between them. The germline V gene encodes CDR1 MDHEN and CDR2 SYDVKM. CDR3 in DNA: TGTGCCAGCAGTTCCGGGTCCCCCCCGAACGACCAGTACTTC. Its translation: CASSSGSPPNDQYF.

This chain uses TRBV4-2 with TRBJ1-2; 9 bases are shared with TRBD1. The V segment lost 0 bases and the J segment 4 bases; nucleotides outside the gene matches: 9. CDR3 length: 17 residues. Germline V gene data show CDR1 as LGHNA and CDR2 as YNFKEQ. The CDR3 DNA reads TGTGCCAGCAGCCAAGAAGCGGCACAGGGGGCCATCTATGGCTACACCTTC. This codes for CASSQEAAQGAIYGYTF.

The chain has TRBV4-2 and TRBJ2-3; D call uncertain. This CDR3 spans 13 amino acids. The germline CDR1 and CDR2 sequences are LGHNA and YNFKEQ. Trimming took 0 bases from V and 4 from J, leaving 5 bases between them. This chain's CDR3 is CASSQELADTQYF. The CDR3 bases are TGTGCCAGCAGCCAAGAGTTGGCAGATACGCAGTATTTT.

The chain has TRBV27 and TRBJ2-2; TRBD2 matches 8 bases. Germline V CDR1 and CDR2: MNHEY, SMNVEV (reference sequence). There are 17 residues in the CDR3. V lost 0 bases to trimming and J lost 3 bases; unmatched junction nucleotides: 6. The CDR3 reads CASSLSSGGPYTGELFF. The CDR3 nucleotides read TGTGCCAGCAGTTTATCGTCGGGAGGGCCTTACACCGGGGAGCTGTTTTTT.

This chain uses TRBV5-1 with TRBJ1-4; D remains unclear. The CDR3 extends over 15 amino acids. CDR1 is SGHRS, CDR2 YFSETQ, per germline. V lost 2 bases and J lost 3, with 11 bases in between. CDR3 region: CASSLNRAANEKLFF. The CDR3, as DNA: TGCGCCAGCAGCTTAAACAGAGCAGCTAATGAAAAACTGTTTTTT.

The chain carries TRBV29-1 and TRBJ1-1; the match to TRBD1 covers 7 bases. The CDR3 totals 13 residues. Germline-derived CDR1 and CDR2 are SQVTM and ANQGSEA. The trim removed 4 bases at V and 1 base at J, leaving 3 bases unmatched. The CDR3 reads CSVGTGANTEAFF. Written as DNA, the CDR3 is TGCAGCGTTGGTACAGGGGCGAACACTGAAGCTTTCTTT. The full variable domain, with the rest looked up from reference TRBV29-1 and TRBJ1-1, is SAVISQKPSRDICQRGTSLTIQCQVDSQVTMMFWYRQQPGQSLTLIATANQGSEATYESGFVIDKFPISRPNLTFSTLTVSNMSPEDSSIYLCSVGTGANTEAFFGQGTRLTVV.

The rearrangement links TRBV7-3 to TRBJ2-1; 8 bases are a match to TRBD1. The J segment lost 0 bases and the V segment lost 4 bases, leaving 2 bases of the junction unmatched. The CDR3 is 15 residues long. Germline values: CDR1 SGHTA, CDR2 FQGTGA. The CDR3 DNA follows: TGTGCCAGCAGCTCAACAGGGGGCTCCTACAATGAGCAGTTCTTC. Its protein is CASSSTGGSYNEQFF.

V and J are TRBV19 and TRBJ1-6; D remains ambiguous. The CDR3 extends over 16 amino acids. The V end lost 1 base, the J end lost 9 bases, and 16 bases lay between the germline ends. Germline V gene sequence: CDR1 LNHDA, CDR2 SQIVND (reference sequence). This chain's CDR3 is CASSIGPPRTGSPLHF. Written as DNA, the CDR3 is TGTGCCAGTAGTATAGGACCGCCGAGAACGGGTTCACCCCTCCACTTT.

The chain links TRBV14 to TRBJ2-1; perhaps D is TRBD1 or TRBD2 (6 bases each). Germline loops: CDR1 SGHDN, CDR2 FVKESK. The CDR3 runs 15 residues. The V end was cut by 5 bases, the J end by 4 bases, with 15 bases between. In nucleotides, the CDR3 is TGTGCCAGCAGCTCCGGGGGCCTTCTGTACAATGAGCAGTTCTTC. Protein: CASSSGGLLYNEQFF.

This chain connects TRBV27 to TRBJ2-7; 9 nucleotides match TRBD2. Germline lookup yields CDR1 MNHEY and CDR2 SMNVEV (reference sequence). This CDR3 comprises 19 residues. After removal of 6 bases from V and 3 bases from J, the junction contained 21 bases not matched to a gene. The CDR3 coding sequence is TGTGCCAGCAGCCCTCTGAGGGGGGGGCGGGCTAGCGGGATCTACGAGCAGTACTTC. This translates into CASSPLRGGRASGIYEQYF.

V and J are TRBV6-5 and TRBJ1-5, with a tentative D call TRBD1 (5 bases). This CDR3 contains 15 residues. Trimming stripped 2 bases from V and 6 bases from J, with 14 bases between. Looked up from germline, CDR1 is MNHEY and CDR2 is SVGAGI. In nucleotides, the CDR3 is TGTGCCAGCAGTTACACTGGCGGGGGTGGTCAGCCCCAGCATTTT. It codes for CASSYTGGGGQPQHF.

J is TRBJ2-2 and V is TRBV4-1, with 8 bases matching TRBD1. CDR3 length: 16 residues. The junction had 4 bases not matched to a gene; V was cut back by 3 bases and J by 1 base. In germline, CDR1 is MGHRA, CDR2 YSYEKL. CDR3 bases: TGCGCCAGCAGCCAGACAGGGGCCGGGAACACCGGGGAGCTGTTTTTT. Encoded protein: CASSQTGAGNTGELFF.

The DNA of the CDR3 is TGTGCCAGCAGCTTAGTTAGTCTGTACGAGCAGTACTTC. Translated: CASSLVSLYEQYF. The chain combines TRBV11-2 with TRBJ2-7; no reliable D call. The germline CDR1 and CDR2 sequences are SGHAT and FQNNGV. The CDR3 is made up of 13 amino acids. V was trimmed by 1 base and J by 4 bases, leaving 8 bases between them.

This clone has a single count. The J gene is TRBJ1-2, the V gene TRBV5-1, with D possibly being TRBD1 (6 bases). The germline CDR1 and CDR2 sequences are SGHRS and YFSETQ. V was pared by 6 bases and J by 2 bases, with 23 bases between. The CDR3 has 17 residues. In nucleotides, the CDR3 is TGCGCCAGCATCCCCCGGGGCCGGGACACTGAAAACTATGGCTACACCTTC. Its translation: CASIPRGRDTENYGYTF.

V usage is TRBV28 and J usage is TRBJ2-7; D is undetermined. Trimming cost V 3 bases and J 2 bases, with 11 bases left between them. Germline assignment: CDR1 MDHEN and CDR2 SYDVKM. The CDR3 length is 14 residues. The CDR3 spells CASSFRSQTYEQYF. DNA of the CDR3: TGTGCCAGCAGTTTTCGATCGCAGACCTACGAGCAGTACTTC.

The chain couples TRBV4-1 to TRBJ2-5; D not certain. Trimming shortened V by 0 bases and J by 4 bases, and 6 bases separated the two germline ends. Germline V lookup: CDR1 MGHRA, CDR2 YSYEKL. The CDR3 runs to 13 residues. The CDR3: CASSQEMRETQYF. The CDR3 nucleotides are TGCGCCAGCAGCCAAGAGATGAGAGAGACCCAGTACTTC.

This sequence joins TRBV30 and TRBJ1-5, with 7 bases aligning to TRBD1. This CDR3 has 17 residues. Germline trimming cut 1 base from V and 3 bases from J; bases unmatched to any gene: 12. Germline values: CDR1 GTSNPN, CDR2 SVGIG (reference sequence). The CDR3 sequence: CAWSGQGGGYINQPQHF. The DNA of the CDR3 is TGTGCCTGGAGTGGACAGGGCGGGGGATATATCAATCAGCCCCAGCATTTT.

This clone came up once. This rearrangement joins TRBV19 to TRBJ1-4; D uncertain. CDR1 and CDR2 (germline): LNHDA, SQIVND (reference sequence). The ends were cut back, 5 bases at V and 8 bases at J, with 9 bases in the middle. CDR3 length equals 12 residues. CDR3 region: CASSSLGEKLFF. Written as DNA, the CDR3 is TGTGCCAGTAGTTCCCTTGGCGAAAAACTGTTTTTT. The entire variable domain, with the rest obtained from reference TRBV19 and TRBJ1-4, is as follows: DGGITQSPKYLFRKEGQNVTLSCEQNLNHDAMYWYRQDPGQGLRLIYYSQIVNDFQKGDIAEGYSVSREKKESFPLTVTSAQKNPTAFYLCASSSLGEKLFFGSGTQLSVL.

The J gene is TRBJ1-2, the V gene TRBV7-8; D gene uncertain. Trimming left V 1 base short and J 3 bases short, with 9 bases between. The CDR3 totals 14 residues. Germline V gene data show CDR1 as SGHVS and CDR2 as FQNEAQ. CDR3 sequence (DNA): TGTGCCAGCAGCTTAGGTCCTCGAGACTATGGCTACACCTTC. This codes for CASSLGPRDYGYTF.

This clone showed up just once. This rearrangement joins TRBV28 to TRBJ2-7; TRBD2 might be the D (7 bases). V was clipped by 5 bases and J by 3 bases, with 14 bases between them. The V gene's germline CDR1 is MDHEN and CDR2 SYDVKM. CDR3 length equals 14 residues. CDR3 nucleotides: TGTGCCAGCAGTCCGGGGGGACAAATCTACGAGCAGTACGTC. Its protein is CASSPGGQIYEQYV.

The genes are TRBV10-3 and TRBJ1-4; 9 nucleotides line up with TRBD1. The germline CDR1 and CDR2 sequences are ENHRY and SYGVKD. Trimming removed 4 bases from V and 4 bases from J; junction bases left unmatched: 1. The CDR3 consists of 14 residues. CDR3 in DNA: TGTGCCATCAGTGCGGGACAGGGTAATGAAAAACTGTTTTTT. Its translation is CAISAGQGNEKLFF.

CDR3: CASSLNREDEQFF. The CDR3 DNA sequence: TGTGCCAGCAGCTTGAACAGGGAGGATGAGCAGTTCTTC. This chain uses TRBV11-3 with TRBJ2-1; either TRBD1 or TRBD2 may supply D (6 bases each). This CDR3 contains 13 residues. Germline V CDR1 and CDR2: SGHNT, YENEEA. V lost 3 bases and J lost 8, with 11 bases in between.

CDR3 sequence reads: CASRPPASNYGYTF. The CDR3 nucleotides read TGTGCCAGCAGACCGCCGGCGTCTAACTATGGCTACACCTTC. This rearrangement joins TRBV6-5 to TRBJ1-2, with D uncertain. Trimming removed 6 bases at V and 0 bases at J, with 11 bases between. The CDR3 is made up of 14 amino acids. CDR1 and CDR2 (germline): MNHEY, SVGAGI.